The subject of this entry is one T cell receptor (beta chain). In the study's own analysis: Estimation of nucleated cell counts was performed using reference gene primer amplification. Measured with immunoSEQ multiplex PCR; TCRdb has only the in-frame clones, and not every one. The V and J calls and the clone size are those of that table, but D and trimming were determined from the DNA. The table includes approximately 110,000 clones, under 90% detected once. The data originate from a study of blood T cell repertoires in COVID-19. The wider study: Samples of COVID-19 (acute and convalescent) were obtained from the United States, Italy and Spain. PBMCs, B-cell-depleted T cells, or T cells provided the cDNA or gDNA that made up the material.

Germline CDR1 MDHEN, CDR2 SYDVKM. V was clipped by 5 bases and J by 9 bases, with 11 bases between them. There are 12 residues in the CDR3. The clonotype was recovered from a man of 80 years or more with acute or convalescent COVID-19. The sequencing sample was made of peripheral blood. The rearrangement joins TRBV28 to TRBJ1-5; D possibly corresponds to TRBD1 (5 bases). The CDR3 region is CASSRVQGPQHF. CDR3 nucleotides: TGTGCCAGCAGTAGGGTTCAGGGGCCCCAGCATTTT. Variable domain in full (rest from reference TRBV28 and TRBJ1-5): DVKVTQSSRYLVKRTGEKVFLECVQDMDHENMFWYRQDPGLGLRLIYFSYDVKMKEKGDIPEGYSVSREKKERFSLILESASTNQTSMYLCASSRVQGPQHFGDGTRLSIL.